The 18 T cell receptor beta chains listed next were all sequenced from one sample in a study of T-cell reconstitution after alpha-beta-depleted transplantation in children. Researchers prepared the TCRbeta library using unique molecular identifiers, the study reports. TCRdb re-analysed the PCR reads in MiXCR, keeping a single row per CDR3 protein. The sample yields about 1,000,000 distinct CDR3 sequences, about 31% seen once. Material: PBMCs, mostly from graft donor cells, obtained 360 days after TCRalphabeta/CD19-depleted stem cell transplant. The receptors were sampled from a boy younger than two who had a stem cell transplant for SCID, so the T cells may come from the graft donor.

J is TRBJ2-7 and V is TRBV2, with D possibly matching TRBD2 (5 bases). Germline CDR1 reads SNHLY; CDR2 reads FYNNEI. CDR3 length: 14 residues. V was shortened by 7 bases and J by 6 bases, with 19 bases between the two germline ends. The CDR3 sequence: CASTYRGLGSEQYF. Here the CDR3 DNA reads TGTGCCAGCACCTATCGCGGACTCGGAAGCGAGCAGTACTTC.

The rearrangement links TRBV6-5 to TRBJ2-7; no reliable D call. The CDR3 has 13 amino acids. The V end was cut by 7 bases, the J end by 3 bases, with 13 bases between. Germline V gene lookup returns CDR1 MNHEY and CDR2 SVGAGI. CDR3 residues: CASKFGPNYEQYF. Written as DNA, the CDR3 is TGTGCCAGCAAGTTCGGACCGAACTACGAGCAGTACTTC.

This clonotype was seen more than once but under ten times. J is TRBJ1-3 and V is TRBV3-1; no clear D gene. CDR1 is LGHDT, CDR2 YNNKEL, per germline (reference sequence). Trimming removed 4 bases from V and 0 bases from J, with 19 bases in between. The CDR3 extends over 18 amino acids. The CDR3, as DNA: TGTGCCAGCAGCCCCCAAGTACCCCTAAGGGTCTCTGGAAACACCATATATTTT. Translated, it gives CASSPQVPLRVSGNTIYF.

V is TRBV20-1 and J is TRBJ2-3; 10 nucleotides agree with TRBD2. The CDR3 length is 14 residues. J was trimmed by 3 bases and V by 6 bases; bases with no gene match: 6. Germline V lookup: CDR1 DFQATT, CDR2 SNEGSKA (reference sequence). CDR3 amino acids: CSAKGTSVTDTQYF. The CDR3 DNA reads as TGCAGTGCGAAAGGGACTAGCGTTACAGATACGCAGTATTTT.

The CDR3, as DNA: TGCAGTGCTAGCGAACAGGACTCCTACGAGCAGTACTTC. Translation gives CSASEQDSYEQYF. The chain recombines TRBV20-1 with TRBJ2-7, with a tentative D call TRBD1 (5 bases). V was trimmed by 3 bases and J by 0 bases, leaving 9 bases between them. The CDR3 sequence is 13 residues long. Looked up from germline, CDR1 is DFQATT and CDR2 is SNEGSKA (reference sequence).

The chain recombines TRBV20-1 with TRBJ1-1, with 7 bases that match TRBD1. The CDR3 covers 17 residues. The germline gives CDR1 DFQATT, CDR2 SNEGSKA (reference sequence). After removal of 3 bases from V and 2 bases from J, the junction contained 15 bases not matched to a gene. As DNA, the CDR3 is TGCAGTGCTAGGATTAGCAGGGGGAGGAAACCCAACACTGAAGCTTTCTTT. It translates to CSARISRGRKPNTEAFF.

As DNA, the CDR3 is TGTGCCAGCAGCGATGAGGTACTAGCAAACTACAATGAGCAGTTCTTC. It translates to CASSDEVLANYNEQFF. The J gene is TRBJ2-1, the V gene TRBV7-9; the D gene is possibly TRBD2 (6 bases). This CDR3 comprises 16 residues. The V end was cut by 5 bases, the J end by 3 bases, with 17 bases between. Germline V gives CDR1 SEHNR, CDR2 FQNEAQ (reference sequence).

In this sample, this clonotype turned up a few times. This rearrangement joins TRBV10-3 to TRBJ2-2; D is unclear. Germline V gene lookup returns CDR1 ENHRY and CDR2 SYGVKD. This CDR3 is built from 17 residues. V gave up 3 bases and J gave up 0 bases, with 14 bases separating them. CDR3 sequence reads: CAISELGAGPNTGELFF. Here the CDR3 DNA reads TGTGCCATCAGTGAACTTGGTGCCGGACCGAACACCGGGGAGCTGTTTTTT.

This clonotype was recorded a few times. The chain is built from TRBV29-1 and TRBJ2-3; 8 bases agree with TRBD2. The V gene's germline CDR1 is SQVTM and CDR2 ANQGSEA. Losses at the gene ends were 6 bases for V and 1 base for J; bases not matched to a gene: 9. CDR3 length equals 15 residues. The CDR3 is CSVTIAGSRTDTQYF. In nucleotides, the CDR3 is TGCAGCGTCACTATAGCGGGATCCCGCACAGATACGCAGTATTTT.

The CDR3 protein is CASSVGGGQGRETQYF. The CDR3 DNA follows: TGTGCCAGCAGCGTAGGGGGGGGGCAGGGACGAGAGACCCAGTACTTC. V and J are TRBV9 and TRBJ2-5; D possibly corresponds to TRBD2 (7 bases). This CDR3 comprises 16 residues. The V end lost 0 bases, the J end lost 4 bases, and 16 bases lay between the germline ends. Germline loops: CDR1 SGDLS, CDR2 YYNGEE.

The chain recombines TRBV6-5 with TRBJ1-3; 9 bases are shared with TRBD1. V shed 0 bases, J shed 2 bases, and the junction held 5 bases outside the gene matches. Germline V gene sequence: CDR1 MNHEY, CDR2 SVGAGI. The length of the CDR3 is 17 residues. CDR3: CASSYSGTGGAGNTIYF. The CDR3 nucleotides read TGTGCCAGCAGTTACTCGGGTACAGGGGGCGCTGGAAACACCATATATTTT.

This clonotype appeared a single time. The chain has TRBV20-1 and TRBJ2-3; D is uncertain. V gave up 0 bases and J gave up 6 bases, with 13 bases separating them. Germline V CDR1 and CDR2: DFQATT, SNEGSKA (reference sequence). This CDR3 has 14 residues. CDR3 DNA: TGCAGTGCTAGAGATGCAAGGGAATTGGATACGCAGTATTTT. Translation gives CSARDARELDTQYF.

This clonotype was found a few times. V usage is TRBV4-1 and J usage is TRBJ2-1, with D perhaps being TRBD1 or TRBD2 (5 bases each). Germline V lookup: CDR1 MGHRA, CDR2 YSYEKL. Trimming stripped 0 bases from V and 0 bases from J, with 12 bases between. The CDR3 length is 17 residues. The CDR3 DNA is TGCGCCAGCAGCCAAGATTGGGGGACCAGCTCCTACAATGAGCAGTTCTTC. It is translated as CASSQDWGTSSYNEQFF.

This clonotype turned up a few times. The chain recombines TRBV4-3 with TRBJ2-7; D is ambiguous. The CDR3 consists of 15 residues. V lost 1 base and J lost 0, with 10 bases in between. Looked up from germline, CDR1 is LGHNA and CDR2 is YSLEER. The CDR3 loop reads CASSQGARSSYEQYF. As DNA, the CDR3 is TGCGCCAGCAGCCAAGGGGCCCGAAGCTCCTACGAGCAGTACTTC.

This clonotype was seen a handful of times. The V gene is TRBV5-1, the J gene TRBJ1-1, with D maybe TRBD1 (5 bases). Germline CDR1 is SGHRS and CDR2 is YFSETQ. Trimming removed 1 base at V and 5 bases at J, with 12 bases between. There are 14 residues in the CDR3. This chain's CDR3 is CASSLRGWGTEAFF. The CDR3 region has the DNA TGCGCCAGCAGCTTGAGAGGGTGGGGGACTGAAGCTTTCTTT.

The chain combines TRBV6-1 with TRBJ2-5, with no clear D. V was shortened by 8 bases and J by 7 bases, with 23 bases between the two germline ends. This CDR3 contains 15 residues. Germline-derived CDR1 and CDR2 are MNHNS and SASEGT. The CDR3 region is CASGQGQASLGTQYF. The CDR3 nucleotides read TGTGCCAGCGGGCAAGGGCAGGCCTCTCTGGGGACCCAGTACTTC.

The CDR3 DNA reads as TGCAGCGTTGAAGGACCCGGGACTAGCGGTAAAGAGACCCAGTACTTC. This sequence encodes CSVEGPGTSGKETQYF. This sequence joins TRBV29-1 and TRBJ2-5; 11 bases align to TRBD2. J lost 3 bases, V lost 1 base, and 7 bases had no gene match. The CDR3 spans 16 residues. The germline CDR1 and CDR2 sequences are SQVTM and ANQGSEA. The full variable domain, in which reference TRBV29-1 and TRBJ2-5 provide the parts outside the CDR3, is SAVISQKPSRDICQRGTSLTIQCQVDSQVTMMFWYRQQPGQSLTLIATANQGSEATYESGFVIDKFPISRPNLTFSTLTVSNMSPEDSSIYLCSVEGPGTSGKETQYFGPGTRLLVL.

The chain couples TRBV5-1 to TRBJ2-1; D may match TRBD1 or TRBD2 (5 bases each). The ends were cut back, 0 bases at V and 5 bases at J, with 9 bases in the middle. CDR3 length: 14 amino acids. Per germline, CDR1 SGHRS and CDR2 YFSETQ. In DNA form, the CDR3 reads TGCGCCAGCAGCTTGGGAGGGGCGAACAATGAGCAGTTCTTC. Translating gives CASSLGGANNEQFF.